These 3 T cell receptor beta chains were all obtained from the same sample, sequenced in a study of blood T cell repertoires in COVID-19. The repertoire was sequenced with immunoSEQ multiplex PCR; TCRdb's copy has only in-frame clones and lacks some. The table lists 200,000 to 250,000 clones, about 84% of them singletons, with 9.5% to 15% in the top ten. Sequencing was performed on peripheral blood. The receptors originated from a human donor in a cohort sampled during active COVID-19.

The chain combines TRBV28 with TRBJ2-6; D is possibly TRBD1 (5 bases). CDR1 and CDR2 (germline): MDHEN, SYDVKM. CDR3 length: 17 residues. Trimming took 6 bases from V and 0 from J, leaving 15 bases between them. This CDR3 is CASRGPEPSSGANVLTF. The CDR3 region has the DNA TGTGCCAGCAGGGGGCCCGAGCCAAGCTCTGGGGCCAACGTCCTGACTTTC.

The gene calls are TRBV7-9 and TRBJ1-2; D unresolved. From germline, CDR1 is SEHNR and CDR2 FQNEAQ (reference sequence). This CDR3 has 14 residues. V lost 2 bases, J lost 4 bases, and 11 bases lay in between. The CDR3 is CASSLSNNAYGYTF. In DNA, the CDR3 is TGTGCCAGCAGCTTAAGTAACAATGCCTATGGCTACACCTTC.

The chain joins TRBV4-3 to TRBJ2-4; the match to TRBD2 covers 7 bases. CDR3 length equals 15 residues. Germline lookup yields CDR1 LGHNA and CDR2 YSLEER. Trimming removed 0 bases from V and 9 bases from J; junction bases left unmatched: 8. The CDR3 DNA sequence: TGCGCCAGCAGCCAAGAAGCCGGACTAGAGGGCATTCAGTACTTC. This gives the protein CASSQEAGLEGIQYF.